This T cell receptor (beta chain) was identified in a study of technical replicates of blood from a handful of donors. The germline V gene encodes CDR1 MNHNY and CDR2 SVGAGI (reference sequence). V was clipped by 5 bases and J by 7 bases, with 8 bases between them. This CDR3 comprises 11 residues. Repertoires were generated with immunoSEQ multiplex PCR, while TCRdb's copy carries only in-frame clones and drops some. The sample shows roughly 64,000 clones, 86% of them seen only once. V and J are TRBV6-6 and TRBJ1-2; TRBD1 might be the D (6 bases). Sequenced material: PBMCs. This TCR was sampled from a human donor in good health. Some clones in this sample may be carry-over from other donors' samples. The CDR3 protein is CASSQGSGYTF. The CDR3 DNA reads TGTGCCAGCAGTCAGGGGTCTGGCTACACCTTC.